This T cell receptor (beta chain) is from a study of patients and donors after allogeneic stem cell transplantation. The CDR3 spans 14 residues. V was pared by 4 bases and J by 0 bases, with 10 bases between. The V gene's germline CDR1 is SGHRS and CDR2 YFSETQ. In TCRdb, the RT-PCR reads were re-called with MiXCR into one record per CDR3 protein. The table records 900,000 to 1,000,000 distinct CDR3 sequences, roughly 18% of them present only once. The sample was blood, either unsorted or a sorted T cell fraction (not recorded which). This TCR was sampled from a human donor who was either an allogeneic HSCT recipient or a stem cell or donor lymphocyte infusion donor (not recorded which). It is not recorded whose cells these are; they may come from a transplant donor. The genes are TRBV5-1 and TRBJ1-2, with no clear D. CDR3 DNA sequence: TGCGCCAGCAGCGTAATGACCGCTAACTATGGCTACACCTTC. It is translated as CASSVMTANYGYTF.